The TCR beta chain described here comes from a study of T cell changes during pregnancy in multiple sclerosis. Profiled with immunoSEQ multiplex PCR; TCRdb holds only in-frame clones, not every one. The data show some 57,000 clones, with 91% seen just once and about 0.49% held by the top ten. The CDR3 extends over 14 amino acids. Looked up from germline, CDR1 is SGHNT and CDR2 is YENEEA. The trim removed 5 bases at V and 0 bases at J, leaving 4 bases unmatched. The chain couples TRBV11-3 to TRBJ2-7; 7 bases are shared with TRBD2. The sequence came from a female donor in good health, enrolled as a control in a pregnancy study. Sequencing used CD4+ T cells from peripheral blood mononuclear cells, obtained after pregnancy. The chain's CDR3 is CASSPGRSSYEQYF. The DNA of the CDR3 is TGTGCCAGCAGCCCCGGGAGGAGCTCCTACGAGCAGTACTTC.